Listed below are T cell receptor beta chains from one sample, sequenced in a study of Ad26.COV2.S vaccination and SARS-CoV-2 variants. TCRdb's table, derived via immunoSEQ multiplex PCR, lists solely in-frame clones and lacks some. The sample has over 400,000 clones; over 80% are singletons. This material consisted of peripheral blood, taken in a trial of Ad26.COV2.S vaccine versus placebo. These receptors came from a person aged 18 to 65 who received the Ad26.COV2.S COVID-19 vaccine or a placebo. Each CDR3 is given with its conserved first and last residue. A D gene is named only where the DNA matches it firmly. Clone sizes are given selectively: once, few, many, or a class where the clone is expanded.

V,size,J,D,CDR3,DNA
TRBV11-2,-,TRBJ1-2,-,CASSLQGHYGYTF,TGTGCCAGCAGCCTACAGGGTCACTATGGCTACACCTTC
TRBV21-1,-,TRBJ1-4,-,CASSAMRTGYEKLFF,TGTGCCAGCAGCGCAATGCGGACAGGGTATGAAAAACTGTTTTTT
TRBV7-9,-,TRBJ1-4,-,CASSPGQGREKLFF,TGTGCCAGCAGCCCAGGCCAGGGGCGAGAAAAACTGTTTTTT
TRBV5-6,-,TRBJ1-3,-,CASSPGFHSGNTIYF,TGTGCCAGCAGCCCCGGGTTTCACTCTGGAAACACCATATATTTT
TRBV11-2,-,TRBJ2-7,TRBD2,CASSFGAGGPFEQYF,TGTGCCAGCAGCTTTGGGGCGGGGGGGCCCTTCGAGCAGTACTTC
TRBV6-5,once,TRBJ2-1,-,CASISPGGYNEQFF,TGTGCCAGCATCTCCCCCGGAGGGTACAATGAGCAGTTCTTC
TRBV5-1,-,TRBJ1-2,-,CASSLGPDSTYGYTF,TGCGCCAGCAGCTTGGGCCCTGACAGTACCTATGGCTACACCTTC
TRBV19,once,TRBJ1-1,-,CASSIRGAPTEAFF,TGTGCCAGTAGTATTAGGGGGGCGCCGACTGAAGCTTTCTTT
TRBV6-5,once,TRBJ2-5,TRBD1,CASSLDRQETQYF,TGTGCCAGCAGTCTGGACAGGCAAGAGACCCAGTACTTC
TRBV19,few,TRBJ1-3,TRBD1,CASTIRGQGYGNTIYF,TGTGCCAGTACGATTCGGGGACAGGGGTATGGAAACACCATATATTTT
TRBV10-3,-,TRBJ2-7,TRBD2,CAISQTGTSAYEQYF,TGTGCCATCAGTCAAACCGGGACTAGTGCCTACGAGCAGTACTTC
TRBV10-3,-,TRBJ2-2,TRBD1,CAISVGTGGHTGELFF,TGTGCCATCAGTGTCGGGACAGGGGGCCACACCGGGGAGCTGTTTTTT
TRBV5-1,-,TRBJ2-7,TRBD1,CASSWEGQGLYEQYF,TGCGCCAGCAGCTGGGAGGGACAGGGCCTCTACGAGCAGTACTTC
TRBV4-3,-,TRBJ2-7,-,CASSQGEPKEPLYF,TGCGCCAGCAGCCAAGGAGAACCCAAGGAGCCCCTCTACTTC
TRBV4-1,-,TRBJ2-7,-,CASSQDVLTYEQYF,TGCGCCAGCAGCCAAGATGTACTAACCTACGAGCAGTACTTC
TRBV6-2/TRBV6-3,-,TRBJ1-1,-,CASSYPTETEAFF,TGTGCCAGCAGTTACCCGACAGAGACTGAAGCTTTCTTT
TRBV6-6,-,TRBJ1-2,TRBD1,CASRYRGESGYGYTF,TGTGCCAGCAGGTACAGGGGGGAGTCAGGGTATGGCTACACCTTC
TRBV21-1,-,TRBJ1-2,-,CASSKVDRKRDRQYYGYTF,TGTGCCAGCAGCAAAGTAGACCGAAAACGGGACAGGCAATACTATGGCTACACCTTC
TRBV11-2,-,TRBJ2-3,-,CASSFTSKSTDTQYF,TGTGCCAGCAGCTTCACTTCGAAGTCCACAGATACGCAGTATTTT
TRBV18,-,TRBJ1-2,-,CASSPLDSYGYTF,TGTGCCAGCTCACCATTGGACTCCTATGGCTACACCTTC
TRBV11-2,-,TRBJ2-7,TRBD2,CASSPITGGDEQYF,TGTGCCAGCAGCCCGATCACGGGGGGGGACGAGCAGTACTTC
TRBV19,few,TRBJ1-5,-,CASRDRSNQPQHF,TGTGCCAGTAGGGATAGGAGCAATCAGCCCCAGCATTTT
TRBV11-2,-,TRBJ2-7,-,CASSLVPGAGEQYF,TGTGCCAGCAGCTTAGTTCCGGGGGCGGGCGAGCAGTACTTC
TRBV4-3,-,TRBJ2-7,-,CASSQDSSRPYEQYF,TGCGCCAGCAGCCAAGACAGTTCCAGGCCCTACGAGCAGTACTTC
TRBV6-5,-,TRBJ1-6,-,CASSYFPLHF,TGTGCCAGCAGTTATTTTCCCCTCCACTTT
TRBV6-5,-,TRBJ2-1,-,CASSYRQSSYNEQFF,TGTGCCAGCAGTTACCGGCAGAGCTCCTACAATGAGCAGTTCTTC
TRBV19,-,TRBJ1-6,TRBD1,CASSPRGRLHNSPLHF,TGTGCCAGTAGCCCAAGGGGGCGGCTGCATAATTCACCCCTCCACTTT
TRBV27,-,TRBJ1-2,TRBD1,CASRQQGAGYGYTF,TGTGCCAGCAGGCAACAGGGGGCTGGATATGGCTACACCTTC
TRBV7-2,-,TRBJ2-5,TRBD1,CASSPDRGRMETQYF,TGTGCCAGCAGCCCCGACAGGGGGCGCATGGAGACCCAGTACTTC
TRBV19,once,TRBJ1-1,TRBD1,CASSDRGWRTEAFF,TGTGCCAGCTCCGACAGGGGGTGGCGGACTGAAGCTTTCTTT
TRBV28,-,TRBJ2-3,-,CATENRDPLADTQYF,TGTGCCACTGAGAACCGGGACCCCTTGGCAGATACGCAGTATTTT
TRBV5-4,-,TRBJ2-2,-,CASSSKQSNTGELFF,TGTGCCAGCAGCTCAAAACAGAGTAACACCGGGGAGCTGTTTTTT
TRBV2,-,TRBJ1-1,-,CASWVTGRTEAFF,TGTGCCAGCTGGGTTACAGGGAGAACTGAAGCTTTCTTT
TRBV28,-,TRBJ1-1,-,CASSLPPFGGEAFF,TGTGCCAGCAGTTTACCCCCATTTGGAGGTGAAGCTTTCTTT
TRBV4-3,-,TRBJ2-3,TRBD2,CASSPRAGERTDTQYF,TGCGCCAGCAGCCCTCGAGCGGGGGAACGCACAGATACGCAGTATTTT
TRBV28,-,TRBJ1-2,-,CASSLTENYGYTF,TGTGCCAGCAGTCTGACTGAGAACTATGGCTACACCTTC
TRBV18,-,TRBJ1-6,TRBD1,CASSTDRLPSPLHF,TGTGCCAGCTCCACGGACAGGCTACCCTCACCCCTCCACTTT
TRBV19,-,TRBJ2-7,TRBD1,CASSIGRGRFEQYF,TGTGCCAGTAGTATTGGCAGGGGGCGCTTCGAGCAGTACTTC
TRBV2,once,TRBJ2-1,-,CASSDLQVNNNEQFF,TGTGCCAGCAGTGATCTGCAAGTGAACAACAATGAGCAGTTCTTC
TRBV2,once,TRBJ1-2,-,CASSADTYGYTF,TGTGCCAGCAGTGCTGACACCTATGGCTACACCTTC
TRBV7-9,-,TRBJ2-7,-,CASSLRGIPYEQYF,TGTGCCAGCAGCTTACGTGGGATTCCCTACGAGCAGTACTTC
TRBV10-2,-,TRBJ1-6,-,CASSGLEPFSPLHF,TGCGCCAGCAGTGGGCTGGAGCCGTTTTCACCCCTCCACTTT
TRBV3-1/TRBV3-2,-,TRBJ2-7,-,CASSQDRANRAPLHRYEQYF,TGTGCCAGCAGCCAAGATAGGGCGAACCGGGCCCCACTCCACCGCTACGAGCAGTACTTC
TRBV7-9,-,TRBJ1-2,TRBD1,CASSPQVGRDRGNYGYTF,TGTGCCAGCAGCCCGCAAGTTGGCCGGGACAGGGGAAACTATGGCTACACCTTC
TRBV27,-,TRBJ2-2,-,CASSYRRVTTGELFF,TGTGCCAGCAGTTACCGCCGGGTTACCACCGGGGAGCTGTTTTTT
TRBV5-6,-,TRBJ2-6,-,CASSQTGANVLTF,TGTGCCAGCAGCCAAACCGGGGCCAACGTCCTGACTTTC
TRBV20-1,-,TRBJ2-7,-,CSARDQNEQYF,TGCAGTGCTAGAGATCAAAACGAGCAGTACTTC